A selection of T cell receptor beta chains follows, all from one sample in a study of blood T cell repertoires in COVID-19. Libraries were prepared by immunoSEQ multiplex PCR; TCRdb keeps only in-frame clonotypes and omits some of them. The sample includes 150,000 or so clones, roughly 69% of them seen just once. The sequencing input was peripheral blood. These receptors all come from a woman between 65 and 79 years old with acute or convalescent COVID-19. Both conserved end residues are part of each CDR3. A D gene is named only where the DNA matches it firmly. Clone size is given for some rows only: seen once, a few or many times, or a class if the clone is expanded.

J | V | D | size | DNA | CDR3
TRBJ2-5 | TRBV30 | TRBD2 | few | TGTGCCTGGAGTCAACAAGCGGGAGATGGAGAGACCCAGTACTTC | CAWSQQAGDGETQYF
TRBJ2-5 | TRBV20-1 | NA | NA | TGCAGTGCTAGTCCCCTAGAGACCCAGTACTTC | CSASPLETQYF
TRBJ2-3 | TRBV4-1 | TRBD2 | NA | TGCGCCAGCAGCCAAGAATTGAGTAGGACTAGCGGGAGGGCCAAAGATACGCAGTATTTT | CASSQELSRTSGRAKDTQYF
TRBJ2-7 | TRBV6-5 | NA | NA | TGTGCCAGCAGTTATCCAGGGGCCTACGAGCAGTACTTC | CASSYPGAYEQYF
TRBJ1-1 | TRBV12-3/TRBV12-4 | NA | NA | TGTGCCAGCAGTTCAGATGAAGCTTTCTTT | CASSSDEAFF
TRBJ1-6 | TRBV28 | TRBD1 | NA | TGTGCCAGCAGTTTGGGCCAGGGGGCGAATTCACCCCTCCACTTT | CASSLGQGANSPLHF
TRBJ1-3 | TRBV27 | TRBD1 | NA | TGTGCCAGCAGGACAGGGGCTGGAAACACCATATATTTT | CASRTGAGNTIYF
TRBJ2-3 | TRBV3-1/TRBV3-2 | NA | NA | TGTGCCAGCAGCCAAGGCGCCAGGGACTGGACAGATACGCAGTATTTT | CASSQGARDWTDTQYF
TRBJ1-2 | TRBV6-2/TRBV6-3 | NA | NA | TGTGCCAGCAGCCCTATCGGGCGGAGGCCGGACTATGGCTACACCTTC | CASSPIGRRPDYGYTF
TRBJ2-7 | TRBV27 | TRBD1 | few | TGTGCCAGCAGTCTATGGCCGGGACAGGGCTACGAGCAGTACTTC | CASSLWPGQGYEQYF
TRBJ1-1 | TRBV7-9 | NA | NA | TGTGCCAGCAGCTTAGCAGCGGGATACACTGAAGCTTTCTTT | CASSLAAGYTEAFF
TRBJ2-2 | TRBV6-5 | NA | NA | TGTGCCAGCACCCTCGTCGGGGAGCTGTTTTTT | CASTLVGELFF
TRBJ1-6 | TRBV6-2/TRBV6-3 | NA | NA | TGTGCCAGCAGTTCGGCGGGGGGTAATTCACCCCTCCACTTT | CASSSAGGNSPLHF
TRBJ2-1 | TRBV7-9 | TRBD2 | NA | TGTGCCAGCAGCCAGACTAGCGGGAGGGCCGATGAGCAGTTCTTC | CASSQTSGRADEQFF
TRBJ1-3 | TRBV28 | NA | few | TGTGCCAGCAGTACTTGGTCGGGCTCTGGAAACACCATATATTTT | CASSTWSGSGNTIYF
TRBJ2-7 | TRBV30 | TRBD1 | NA | TGTGCCTGCATCCGCGCGACAGGGGTCTCCTACGAGCAGTACTTC | CACIRATGVSYEQYF
TRBJ1-3 | TRBV7-9 | NA | NA | TGTGCCAGCAGCTCCCCTAACACCATATATTTT | CASSSPNTIYF
TRBJ1-2 | TRBV25-1 | NA | NA | TGTGCCAGCAGTCAACCGACAGGTGCTGGCTACACCTTC | CASSQPTGAGYTF
TRBJ2-3 | TRBV19 | TRBD1 | NA | TGTGCCAGTAGTATTGGACAGGATAGCACAGATACGCAGTATTTT | CASSIGQDSTDTQYF
TRBJ2-7 | TRBV19 | NA | NA | TGTGCCAGTAGTATAGGGGCTAGCGCGGGCGAGCAGTACTTC | CASSIGASAGEQYF
TRBJ1-2 | TRBV7-2 | NA | NA | TGTGCCAGCAGCCCAAGGTCCGGGTTTCAACATGGCTACACCTTC | CASSPRSGFQHGYTF
TRBJ2-7 | TRBV30 | TRBD1 | NA | TGTGCCACGGACAGGGGTCGGTACGAGCAGTACTTC | CATDRGRYEQYF
TRBJ1-4 | TRBV13 | TRBD1 | NA | TGTGCCAGCAGCTTACGGACAGGGGGCTTTGAAAAACTGTTTTTT | CASSLRTGGFEKLFF
TRBJ1-1 | TRBV5-1 | NA | NA | TGCGCCAGCAGCTTTAGCGACGGCACGCTTGAAGCTTTCTTT | CASSFSDGTLEAFF
TRBJ2-2 | TRBV6-5 | NA | NA | TGTGCCAGCAGTTACTTTGGGAGCACCGGGGAGCTGTTTTTT | CASSYFGSTGELFF
TRBJ1-1 | TRBV12-3/TRBV12-4 | NA | few | TGTGCCAGCAGTTCGGGGGGGAGAACTGAAGCTTTCTTT | CASSSGGRTEAFF
TRBJ2-5 | TRBV28 | NA | few | TGTGCCAGCCTTGAAGCAGGGTCGACAGAGACCCAGTACTTC | CASLEAGSTETQYF
TRBJ2-5 | TRBV2 | TRBD1 | NA | TGTGCCAGCAGAACAGGGGGTGGTCGGGAGACCCAGTACTTC | CASRTGGGRETQYF
TRBJ1-1 | TRBV29-1 | TRBD1 | NA | TGCAGCGCTAAGGACAGGGGGAGGACTGAAGCTTTCTTT | CSAKDRGRTEAFF
TRBJ1-3 | TRBV30 | TRBD1 | NA | TGTGCCTGGGACAGGGACGGAAACACCATATATTTT | CAWDRDGNTIYF
TRBJ1-2 | TRBV7-9 | NA | NA | TGTGCCAGCAGCTTAGAAAATGAGAATGGCTACACCTTC | CASSLENENGYTF
TRBJ1-5 | TRBV29-1 | NA | NA | TGCAGCGTTAGTCAGGCAGGGGTAGGCAATCAGCCCCAGCATTTT | CSVSQAGVGNQPQHF
TRBJ2-7 | TRBV7-8 | NA | NA | TGTGCCAGCAGCTTAGTCCCCCAGAAAATCAACGAGCAGTACTTC | CASSLVPQKINEQYF
TRBJ1-2 | TRBV14 | NA | NA | TGTGCCAGCAGCTCTTATAACTATGGCTACACCTTC | CASSSYNYGYTF
TRBJ1-3 | TRBV6-5 | NA | NA | TGTGCCAGCAACCAGGGTTCTGGAAACACCATATATTTT | CASNQGSGNTIYF
TRBJ1-5 | TRBV19 | NA | NA | TGTGCCAGTAGTATCAGACAGAATCAGCCCCAGCATTTT | CASSIRQNQPQHF
TRBJ2-5 | TRBV7-2 | NA | NA | TGTGCCAGCAGCTTAGCGCGGAGCGGTTTCCAAGAGACCCAGTACTTC | CASSLARSGFQETQYF
TRBJ1-2 | TRBV5-1 | NA | NA | TGCGCCAGCAGATCCGGGTCTTACTATGGCTACACCTTC | CASRSGSYYGYTF
TRBJ1-1 | TRBV5-4 | NA | NA | TGTGCCAGCAGCTTGAGAGAGAACACTGAAGCTTTCTTT | CASSLRENTEAFF
TRBJ2-7 | TRBV29-1 | NA | NA | TGCAGCGGGGTCGGGGGATACGAGCAGTACTTC | CSGVGGYEQYF
TRBJ2-5 | TRBV7-9 | TRBD2 | NA | TGTGCCAGCAGCTTAGGCGGGAGGACCTTTAGAGAGACCCAGTACTTC | CASSLGGRTFRETQYF
TRBJ2-7 | TRBV27 | TRBD1 | NA | TGTGCCAGCAGTAATTACAGGGGGCCCTACGAGCAGTACTTC | CASSNYRGPYEQYF
TRBJ2-7 | TRBV11-2 | TRBD1 | few | TGTGCCAGCAGCCCTGCAGGGGGCTGGGACGAGCAGTACTTC | CASSPAGGWDEQYF